Presented here are 14 T cell receptor beta chains from one specimen sequenced in a study of blood T cell repertoires in COVID-19. Clones were read by immunoSEQ multiplex PCR, and TCRdb kept only the in-frame ones, dropping some. The sample includes roughly 64,000 clones, 86% of them seen just once. Material for sequencing was peripheral blood. Receptors were obtained from a man aged 50-59 years with active COVID-19.

J is TRBJ1-1 and V is TRBV15; D possibly corresponds to TRBD1 (5 bases). V lost 0 bases, J lost 10 bases, and 18 bases lay in between. The CDR3 contains 15 residues. Per the germline V gene, CDR1 is LNHNV and CDR2 is YYDKDF (reference sequence). CDR3 sequence reads: CATSRDGWRGKGAFF. The CDR3 DNA reads TGTGCCACCAGCAGAGATGGTTGGAGGGGAAAGGGAGCTTTCTTT.

CDR3 loop: CASSLRQGYTEAFF. The DNA of the CDR3 is TGTGCCAGCAGCTTAAGACAGGGCTACACTGAAGCTTTCTTT. V usage is TRBV3-1 (or the pseudogene TRBV3-2) and J usage is TRBJ1-1; 7 positions match TRBD1. The CDR3 length is 14 residues. Germline-derived CDR1 and CDR2 are LGHDT and YNNKEL (reference sequence). V lost 5 bases to trimming and J lost 3 bases; unmatched junction nucleotides: 6.

The chain employs TRBV27 and TRBJ2-7, with 7 bases identical to TRBD1. V lost 7 bases, J lost 0 bases, and 9 bases stayed unmatched. CDR1 is MNHEY, CDR2 SMNVEV, per germline (reference sequence). CDR3 length equals 15 residues. CDR3 coding DNA: TGTGCCAGCAAATCCTCCTGGGACAGCTCCTACGAGCAGTACTTC. It is translated as CASKSSWDSSYEQYF.

This clone has only one observation. This chain links TRBV5-1 with TRBJ2-7; 7 nucleotides align to TRBD2. V shed 0 bases, J shed 2 bases, and the junction held 8 bases outside the gene matches. This CDR3 comprises 16 residues. CDR1 is SGHRS and CDR2 is YFSETQ in the germline V gene. The CDR3 here is CASSLGGSGTPYEQYF. Here the CDR3 DNA reads TGCGCCAGCAGCTTGGGTGGCAGCGGGACCCCCTACGAGCAGTACTTC.

The J gene is TRBJ2-1, the V gene TRBV7-9; TRBD2 agrees at 7 bases. Trimming took 6 bases from V and 7 from J; bases not matched to a gene: 12. The CDR3 extends over 15 amino acids. The germline V gene encodes CDR1 SEHNR and CDR2 FQNEAQ (reference sequence). CDR3 nucleotides: TGTGCCAGCAGACCTAGCGTGGGAGGGGTGAATGAGCAGTTCTTC. Encoded protein: CASRPSVGGVNEQFF.

This sequence joins TRBV19 and TRBJ2-5, with 8 nucleotides matching TRBD2. The CDR3 totals 14 residues. J was trimmed by 5 bases and V by 6 bases; bases with no gene match: 8. The germline V gene has CDR1 LNHDA and CDR2 SQIVND (reference sequence). The CDR3 here is CASRTSGGRETQYF. The CDR3 nucleotides read TGTGCCAGTAGGACAAGCGGGGGCAGGGAGACCCAGTACTTC.

V is TRBV6-6 and J is TRBJ2-3; D gene uncertain. The germline CDR1 and CDR2 sequences are MNHNY and SVGAGI (reference sequence). The CDR3 spans 12 residues. V was trimmed by 5 bases and J by 6 bases, leaving 9 bases between them. This CDR3 is CASSPGQDTQYF. CDR3 bases: TGTGCCAGCAGTCCTGGGCAGGATACGCAGTATTTT.

This clone was observed once. This sequence joins TRBV9 and TRBJ2-7; the match to TRBD2 covers 12 bases. CDR3 length: 14 residues. The V segment lost 0 bases and the J segment 6 bases; nucleotides outside the gene matches: 1. Germline V gene data show CDR1 as SGDLS and CDR2 as YYNGEE. In DNA, the CDR3 is TGTGCCAGCAGCGTAGCACTAGCGGGAGGCGAGCAGTACTTC. Translated: CASSVALAGGEQYF.

V usage is TRBV7-2 and J usage is TRBJ2-1; D not certain. CDR1 and CDR2 (germline): SGHTA, FQGNSA. The CDR3 loop spans 16 amino acids. Trimming left V 5 bases short and J 2 bases short, with 16 bases between. The DNA for the CDR3 is TGTGCCAGCAGCCGGCCCGGAGATTCGGCCTACAATGAGCAGTTCTTC. It translates to CASSRPGDSAYNEQFF.

The V gene is TRBV7-9, the J gene TRBJ2-7; 11 bases align to TRBD2. The CDR3 is 15 residues long. The J segment lost 6 bases and the V segment lost 5 bases, leaving 9 bases of the junction unmatched. Germline values: CDR1 SEHNR, CDR2 FQNEAQ (reference sequence). In DNA, the CDR3 is TGTGCCAGCAGCCCCCGGACTAGCGGGTCGGGCGAGCAGTACTTC. Translated, it gives CASSPRTSGSGEQYF.

CDR3 protein: CASTSPGLAASNTGELFF. The CDR3 DNA reads as TGTGCCAGCACCTCACCGGGACTAGCGGCTTCGAACACCGGGGAGCTGTTTTTT. The chain links TRBV5-4 to TRBJ2-2, with 11 nucleotides matching TRBD2. Unmatched junction bases numbered 10, after V lost 6 bases and J lost 0 bases. CDR1 and CDR2 from the germline V gene are SGHNT and YYREEE (reference sequence). This CDR3 has 18 amino acids.

The chain employs TRBV19 and TRBJ2-7; D might be TRBD1 (6 bases). CDR1 is LNHDA and CDR2 is SQIVND in the germline V gene (reference sequence). V was shortened by 8 bases and J by 2 bases, with 19 bases between the two germline ends. The length of the CDR3 is 15 residues. CDR3: CASSDRLTTAYEQYF. The CDR3 DNA reads as TGTGCCAGTTCTGACAGGCTAACGACGGCCTACGAGCAGTACTTC.

The chain uses TRBV4-2 and TRBJ1-5; TRBD1 is a possible D gene (6 bases). Trimming shortened V by 1 base and J by 2 bases, and 9 bases separated the two germline ends. CDR1 and CDR2 (germline): LGHNA, YNFKEQ. The CDR3 sequence is 15 residues long. CDR3 in amino acids: CASSQVSGGNQPQHF. DNA of the CDR3: TGTGCCAGCAGCCAAGTCTCAGGGGGCAATCAGCCCCAGCATTTT.

This chain connects TRBV2 to TRBJ2-3, with D unclear. The CDR3 consists of 11 residues. Germline values: CDR1 SNHLY, CDR2 FYNNEI. V was pared by 6 bases and J by 4 bases, with 5 bases between. CDR3 amino acids: CASSYADTQYF. As DNA, the CDR3 is TGTGCCAGCAGCTACGCAGATACGCAGTATTTT.